This record concerns one T cell receptor (beta chain) sequence. The antigen remains undetermined. Stated time point: week 47, end of study. The investigators gave 300 ug of mutant IDH1 20-mer peptide in each vaccine dose, together with topical imiquimod. The astrocytomas were IDH1-mutant, ATRX-negative, and WHO grade 3 or 4. The data were obtained in a study of a mutant IDH1 vaccine in newly diagnosed glioma. Study context: The first vaccination came 4-6 weeks after radiotherapy alone, or with temozolomide cycles. Averaging approximately 42 years of age, treated patients were around 60% male and around 38% female. Study results and caveats: Immune responses induced by vaccination arose in around 93% of the patients.

Trimming stripped 4 bases from V and 9 bases from J, with 17 bases between. Germline CDR1 SGHNT, CDR2 YYREEE (reference sequence). The CDR3 has 14 amino acids. The method was immunoSEQ multiplex PCR; TCRdb's version includes in-frame clones alone and lacks a portion of them. There are under 30,000 clones in the sample; less than 90% occur only once, and 2.8% lies in the top ten. This specimen was PBMCs, taken from a glioma patient whose treatment included an IDH1 peptide vaccine. The chain combines TRBV5-4 with TRBJ2-1, with a tentative D call TRBD2 (6 bases). The TCR was taken from a man aged 40-50 years with glioma. The CDR3 sequence: CASSTGLILGEQFF. DNA of the CDR3: TGTGCCAGCAGCACGGGACTCATCCTCGGTGAGCAGTTCTTC.